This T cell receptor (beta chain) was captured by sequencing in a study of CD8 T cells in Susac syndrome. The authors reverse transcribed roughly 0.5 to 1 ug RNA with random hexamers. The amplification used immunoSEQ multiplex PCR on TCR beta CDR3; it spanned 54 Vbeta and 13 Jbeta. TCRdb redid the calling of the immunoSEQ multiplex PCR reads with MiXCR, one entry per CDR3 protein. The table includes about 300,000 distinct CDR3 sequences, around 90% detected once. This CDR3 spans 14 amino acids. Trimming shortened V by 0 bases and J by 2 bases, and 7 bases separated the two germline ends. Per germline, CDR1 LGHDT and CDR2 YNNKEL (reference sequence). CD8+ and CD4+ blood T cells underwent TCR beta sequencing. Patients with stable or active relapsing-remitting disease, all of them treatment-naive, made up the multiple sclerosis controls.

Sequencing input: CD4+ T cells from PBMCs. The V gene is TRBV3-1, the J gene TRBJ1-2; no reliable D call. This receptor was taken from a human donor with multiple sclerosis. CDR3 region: CASSQEAVNYGYTF. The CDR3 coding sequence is TGTGCCAGCAGCCAAGAGGCAGTCAACTATGGCTACACCTTC.